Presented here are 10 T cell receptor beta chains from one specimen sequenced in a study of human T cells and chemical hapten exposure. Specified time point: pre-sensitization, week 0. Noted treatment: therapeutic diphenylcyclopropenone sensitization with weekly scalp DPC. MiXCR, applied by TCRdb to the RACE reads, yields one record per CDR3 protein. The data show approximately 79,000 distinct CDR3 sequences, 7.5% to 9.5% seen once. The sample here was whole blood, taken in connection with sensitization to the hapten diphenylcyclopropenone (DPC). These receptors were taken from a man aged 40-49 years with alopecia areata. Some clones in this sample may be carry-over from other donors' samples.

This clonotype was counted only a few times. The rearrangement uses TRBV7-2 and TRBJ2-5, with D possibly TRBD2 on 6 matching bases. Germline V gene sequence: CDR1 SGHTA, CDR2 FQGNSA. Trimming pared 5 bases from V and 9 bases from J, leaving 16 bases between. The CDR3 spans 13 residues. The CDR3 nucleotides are TGTGCCAGCAGCCTCGCGCCTCGGGAGCCCCAGTACTTC. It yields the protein CASSLAPREPQYF.

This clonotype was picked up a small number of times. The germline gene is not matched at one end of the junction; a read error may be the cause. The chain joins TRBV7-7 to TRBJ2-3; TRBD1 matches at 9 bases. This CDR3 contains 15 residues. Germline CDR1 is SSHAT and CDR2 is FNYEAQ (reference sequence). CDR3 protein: CASSLGTGYTDTQYF. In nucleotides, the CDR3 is TGTGCTAGCAGCCTTGGGACAGGGTACACAGATACGCAGTATTTT.

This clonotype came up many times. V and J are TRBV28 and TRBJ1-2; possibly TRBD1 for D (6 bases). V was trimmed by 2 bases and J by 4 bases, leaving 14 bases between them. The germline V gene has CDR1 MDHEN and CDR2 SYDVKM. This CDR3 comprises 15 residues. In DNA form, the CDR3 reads TGTGCCAGCAGTTTAAGAGGGGGGGGACTCTATGGCTACACCTTC. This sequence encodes CASSLRGGGLYGYTF.

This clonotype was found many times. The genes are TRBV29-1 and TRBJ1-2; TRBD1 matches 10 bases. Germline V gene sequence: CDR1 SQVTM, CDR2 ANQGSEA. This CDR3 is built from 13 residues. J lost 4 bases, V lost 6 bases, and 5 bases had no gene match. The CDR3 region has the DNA TGCAGCGTGGGCGGGACAGGGGCCTATGGCTACACCTTC. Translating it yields CSVGGTGAYGYTF.

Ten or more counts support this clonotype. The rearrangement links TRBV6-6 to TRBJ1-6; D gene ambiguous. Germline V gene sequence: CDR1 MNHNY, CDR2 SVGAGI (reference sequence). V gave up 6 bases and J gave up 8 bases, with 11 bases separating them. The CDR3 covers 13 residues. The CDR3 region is CASSEWSDSPLHF. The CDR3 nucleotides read TGTGCCAGCAGCGAGTGGAGTGATTCACCCCTCCACTTT.

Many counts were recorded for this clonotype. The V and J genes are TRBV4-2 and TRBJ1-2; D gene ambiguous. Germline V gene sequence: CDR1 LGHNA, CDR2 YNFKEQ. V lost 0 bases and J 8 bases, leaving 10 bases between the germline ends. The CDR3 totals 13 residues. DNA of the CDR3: TGTGCCAGCAGCCAAGAGACTGCGAGGGGCTACACCTTC. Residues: CASSQETARGYTF.

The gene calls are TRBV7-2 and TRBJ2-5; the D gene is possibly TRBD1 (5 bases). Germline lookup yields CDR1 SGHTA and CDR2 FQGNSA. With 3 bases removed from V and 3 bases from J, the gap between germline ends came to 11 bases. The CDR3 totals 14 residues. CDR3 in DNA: TGTGCCAGCAGCTTTAATCCAGGGAAAGAGACCCAGTACTTC. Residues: CASSFNPGKETQYF.

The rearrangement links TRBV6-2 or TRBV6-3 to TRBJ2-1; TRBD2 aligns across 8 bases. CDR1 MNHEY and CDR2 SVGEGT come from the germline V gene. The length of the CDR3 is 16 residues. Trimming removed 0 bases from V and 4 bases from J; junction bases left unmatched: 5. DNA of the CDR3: TGTGCCAGCAGTTACTCACTAGCGGAGCCTTACAATGAGCAGTTCTTC. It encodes CASSYSLAEPYNEQFF.

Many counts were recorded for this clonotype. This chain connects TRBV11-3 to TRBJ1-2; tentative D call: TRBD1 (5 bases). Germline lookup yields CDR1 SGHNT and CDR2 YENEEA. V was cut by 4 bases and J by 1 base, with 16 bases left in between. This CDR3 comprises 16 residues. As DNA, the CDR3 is TGTGCCAGCAGCTCGGAGATGGAGCAGGGTAACTATGGCTACACCTTC. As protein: CASSSEMEQGNYGYTF.

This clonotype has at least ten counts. Here the CDR3 DNA reads TGTGCCAGCAGCCCGACATTTAGAGGGGGCAATGAGCAGTTCTTC. Translated, it gives CASSPTFRGGNEQFF. The chain combines TRBV3-1 with TRBJ2-1; tentatively, D is TRBD1 (6 bases). V was clipped by 4 bases and J by 6 bases, with 16 bases between them. The CDR3 is made up of 15 amino acids. CDR1 is LGHDT and CDR2 is YNNKEL in the germline V gene (reference sequence).